Listed here is a single T cell receptor beta chain. The target antigen is unknown. This specimen belongs to a study of identical twins. Study-level points and caveats: There were fewer insertions in abundant cord blood beta clonotypes, but memory repertoires showed no such pattern.

From the 5' RACE reads, TCRdb called clonotypes with MiXCR, one entry per CDR3 protein. The data show approximately 240,000 distinct CDR3 sequences, more than 12% seen once. V was trimmed by 4 bases and J by 5 bases, leaving 12 bases between them. The CDR3 runs 13 residues. CDR1 LGHDT and CDR2 YNNKEL come from the germline V gene (reference sequence). The TCR comes from a young woman in good health. What was sequenced was memory (CD45RO+) T cells sorted from blood. The rearrangement links TRBV3-1 to TRBJ2-7; no definite D call. The CDR3: CASSPSLGNEQYF. The CDR3 DNA reads TGTGCCAGCAGCCCCTCCCTGGGCAACGAGCAGTACTTC.